Many counts were recorded for the clone carrying this TCR beta chain. As yet, its antigen is unknown. 5'RACE with 10-nucleotide random UMIs generated the cDNA. TCRdb recomputed calls from the 5' RACE reads with MiXCR, one row per CDR3 protein. Of some 65,000 distinct CDR3 sequences listed, 3.5% to 5% are singletons. The CDR3 totals 15 residues. Germline V gene data show CDR1 as SGHRS and CDR2 as YFSETQ. V lost 4 bases, J lost 7 bases, and 20 bases lay in between. The data are from a study of neurological immune-mediated disorders. General study results and limits: When repertoires were grouped phylogenetically, those of 18 of 34 multiple sclerosis patients fell into one related-CDR3 cluster, a possible signature.

The V gene is TRBV5-1, the J gene TRBJ1-2, with D possibly TRBD1 on 6 matching bases. The clonotype was recovered from a man aged 50-59 years with multiple sclerosis. Sequenced input: PBMCs. The CDR3, as DNA: TGCGCCAGCAGCCCCGAGGGGGGCCCTGCGGGTGGCTACACCTTC. Amino acid sequence: CASSPEGGPAGGYTF.